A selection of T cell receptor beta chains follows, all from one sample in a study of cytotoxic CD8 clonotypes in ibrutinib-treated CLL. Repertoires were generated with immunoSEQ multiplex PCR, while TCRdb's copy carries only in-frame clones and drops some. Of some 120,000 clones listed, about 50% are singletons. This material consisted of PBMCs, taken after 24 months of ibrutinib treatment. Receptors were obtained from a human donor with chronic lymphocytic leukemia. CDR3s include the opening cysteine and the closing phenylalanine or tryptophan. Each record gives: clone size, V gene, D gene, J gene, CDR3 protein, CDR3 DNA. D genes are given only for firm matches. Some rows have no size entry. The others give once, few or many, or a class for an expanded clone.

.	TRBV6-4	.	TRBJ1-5	CASSLGRRHQPQHF	TGTGCCAGCAGTCTTGGACGGAGACATCAGCCCCAGCATTTT
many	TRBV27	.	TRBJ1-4	CASGGGAGNEKLFF	TGTGCCAGTGGAGGCGGGGCTGGTAATGAAAAACTGTTTTTT
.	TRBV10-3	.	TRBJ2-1	CAISETVYNEQFF	TGTGCCATCAGTGAGACGGTTTACAATGAGCAGTTCTTC
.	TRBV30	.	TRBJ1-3	CAWARAVSGNTIYF	TGTGCCTGGGCCCGAGCCGTTTCTGGAAACACCATATATTTT
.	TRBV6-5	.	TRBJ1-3	CASSFSTGPGNTIYF	TGTGCCAGCAGCTTCTCGACAGGACCTGGAAACACCATATATTTT
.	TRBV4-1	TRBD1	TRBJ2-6	CASSQDQGDSGANVLTF	TGCGCCAGCAGCCAAGATCAGGGGGATTCTGGGGCCAACGTCCTGACTTTC
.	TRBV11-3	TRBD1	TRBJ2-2	CASSSDRATGELFF	TGTGCCAGCAGCTCGGACAGGGCCACCGGGGAGCTGTTTTTT
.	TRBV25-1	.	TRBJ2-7	CASSELAGFYEQYF	TGTGCCAGCAGTGAATTGGCAGGGTTCTACGAGCAGTACTTC
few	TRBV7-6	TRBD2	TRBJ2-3	CASSLGTSGDGIDTQYF	TGTGCCAGCAGCTTAGGGACTAGCGGGGATGGTATAGATACGCAGTATTTT
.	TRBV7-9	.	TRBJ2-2	CASSLSAVPGELFF	TGTGCCAGCAGCTTATCTGCAGTACCCGGGGAGCTGTTTTTT
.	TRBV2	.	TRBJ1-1	CASTGTLNTEAFF	TGTGCCAGCACTGGGACTCTGAACACTGAAGCTTTCTTT
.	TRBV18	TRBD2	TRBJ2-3	CASSSLAGVSTDTQYF	TGTGCCAGCTCGTCACTAGCGGGGGTTAGCACAGATACGCAGTATTTT
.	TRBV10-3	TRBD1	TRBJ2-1	CAISEGQGAKLNEQFF	TGTGCCATCAGTGAAGGCCAGGGGGCAAAATTGAATGAGCAGTTCTTC
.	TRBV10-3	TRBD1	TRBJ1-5	CAISETGGVQPQHF	TGTGCCATCAGTGAGACAGGGGGGGTTCAGCCCCAGCATTTT
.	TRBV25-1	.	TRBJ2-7	CASSDLGGGDEQYF	TGTGCCAGCAGTGATCTTGGGGGGGGCGACGAGCAGTACTTC
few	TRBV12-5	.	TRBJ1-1	CASSVGNPAMNTEAFF	TGTGCTAGTAGTGTGGGGAATCCAGCCATGAACACTGAAGCTTTCTTT
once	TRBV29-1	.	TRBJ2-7	CSVSDGDSYEQYF	TGCAGCGTTTCCGACGGAGACTCCTACGAGCAGTACTTC
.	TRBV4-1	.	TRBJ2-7	CASSQDGRGPSSYEQYF	TGCGCCAGCAGCCAAGACGGGCGAGGTCCCAGCTCCTACGAGCAGTACTTC
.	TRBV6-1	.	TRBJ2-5	CASSAQNRQDQETQYF	TGTGCCAGCAGTGCCCAAAACCGACAGGACCAAGAGACCCAGTACTTC
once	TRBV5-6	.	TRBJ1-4	CASSSTAFATNEKLFF	TGTGCCAGCAGCTCGACAGCTTTTGCAACTAATGAAAAACTGTTTTTT
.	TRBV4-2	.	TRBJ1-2	CASSQVGREEYGYTF	TGTGCCAGCAGCCAAGTGGGAAGGGAGGAATATGGCTACACCTTC
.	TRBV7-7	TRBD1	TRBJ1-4	CASRDRTGEGKLFF	TGTGCTAGCCGTGACCGAACAGGGGAGGGAAAACTGTTTTTT
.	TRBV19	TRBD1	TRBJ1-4	CASSGYDRASEKLFF	TGTGCCAGTAGCGGATATGACAGGGCTTCTGAAAAACTGTTTTTT
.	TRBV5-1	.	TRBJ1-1	CASSLSLVEGRNTEAFF	TGCGCCAGCAGCTTGTCCCTCGTAGAGGGGCGGAACACTGAAGCTTTCTTT
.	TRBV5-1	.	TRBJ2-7	CASSSQIGEQYF	TGCGCCAGCAGCTCACAGATAGGCGAGCAGTACTTC
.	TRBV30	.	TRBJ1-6	CAWSGPLSSYNSPLHF	TGTGCCTGGAGTGGTCCGCTGAGCTCCTATAATTCACCCCTCCACTTT
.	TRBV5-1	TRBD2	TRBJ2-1	CASSWATSGGANEQFF	TGCGCCAGCAGCTGGGCCACTAGCGGGGGGGCCAATGAGCAGTTCTTC
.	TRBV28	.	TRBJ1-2	CASSLPGGRGDYGYTF	TGTGCCAGCAGTTTACCCGGGGGCAGGGGTGACTATGGCTACACCTTC